Listed below are T cell receptor beta chains from one sample, sequenced in a study of blood T cell repertoires in COVID-19. Data came from immunoSEQ multiplex PCR; TCRdb stores just in-frame clones and leaves some out. Here the sample spans 250,000 or so clones, approximately 90% being singletons. Sequences were obtained from PBMCs or T cells enriched from blood (not recorded which). These receptors were collected from a woman aged 25 to 39 with acute COVID-19. The CDR3 runs from the conserved cysteine through the conserved F or W. The D gene is left open where the match is weak. Clone size appears in some rows only: once, few, many, or a class for an expanded clone.

d_gene | j_gene | abundance | v_gene | CDR3nt | CDR3aa
NA | TRBJ1-3 | NA | TRBV5-1 | TGCGCCAGCAGCTTGGACCCAGGGCTCGACTCTGGAAACACCATATATTTT | CASSLDPGLDSGNTIYF
TRBD1 | TRBJ2-7 | NA | TRBV11-2 | TGTGCCAGCAGCTTGGGACAGGACATCTACGAGCAGTACTTC | CASSLGQDIYEQYF
TRBD2 | TRBJ2-1 | NA | TRBV10-2 | TGCGCCAGCAGTCCCGGGACTAGCGGGGGGGCGCAGTTCTTC | CASSPGTSGGAQFF
NA | TRBJ2-3 | NA | TRBV3-1/TRBV3-2 | TGTGCCAGCAGCCAAGAGCAAGCGTCCGGGGATACGCAGTATTTT | CASSQEQASGDTQYF
TRBD2 | TRBJ2-1 | NA | TRBV5-5 | TGTGCCAGCAGCTTGTCGCGGGGGGGTGTTGAGCAGTTCTTC | CASSLSRGGVEQFF
NA | TRBJ1-1 | NA | TRBV6-2/TRBV6-3 | TGTGCCAGCAGTTACTTATCGAACACTGAAGCTTTCTTT | CASSYLSNTEAFF
TRBD1 | TRBJ1-6 | few | TRBV6-5 | TGTGCCAGCAGTTACGGGACAGGGAATTCACCCCTCCACTTT | CASSYGTGNSPLHF
NA | TRBJ1-3 | NA | TRBV6-5 | TGTGCCAGCAGTTACCAGGGATCTGGAAACACCATATATTTT | CASSYQGSGNTIYF
NA | TRBJ1-3 | many | TRBV2 | TGTGCCAGCAGTGGAGAGTATGGTGGAAACACCATATATTTT | CASSGEYGGNTIYF
NA | TRBJ1-2 | once | TRBV27 | TGTGCCAGCCGCATACAGGGTACTAACTATGGCTACACCTTC | CASRIQGTNYGYTF
NA | TRBJ1-5 | NA | TRBV19 | TGTGCCAGTAGTATAGGGTTCGGACAGCTAAATCAGCCCCAGCATTTT | CASSIGFGQLNQPQHF
TRBD2 | TRBJ2-3 | NA | TRBV4-1 | TGCGCCAGCAGCCTAGGCGGGGGAAGGCTAGGCACAGATACGCAGTATTTT | CASSLGGGRLGTDTQYF
NA | TRBJ1-1 | once | TRBV11-2 | TGTGCCAGCAGCTTAGGCGACAGGGAAGCTTTCTTT | CASSLGDREAFF
TRBD1 | TRBJ2-2 | once | TRBV5-6 | TGTGCCAGCAGCTCAACAGGGGGTTGGTCCACCGGGGAGCTGTTTTTT | CASSSTGGWSTGELFF
TRBD1 | TRBJ2-3 | once | TRBV10-2 | TGCGCCAGCAGTCCAGACAGGGCGACGGATACGCAGTATTTT | CASSPDRATDTQYF
NA | TRBJ2-6 | NA | TRBV3-1/TRBV3-2 | TGTGCCAGCAGCCAGGAAGGGAGTTCCTTCTCTGGGGCCAACGTCCTGACTTTC | CASSQEGSSFSGANVLTF
NA | TRBJ1-2 | NA | TRBV29-1 | TGCAGCGTCCTGATGGCAGGGGAAGGCTACACCTTC | CSVLMAGEGYTF
NA | TRBJ1-3 | NA | TRBV6-5 | TGTGCCAGCAGTTACGGCCGGGCTGGAAACACCATATATTTT | CASSYGRAGNTIYF
NA | TRBJ2-3 | NA | TRBV5-4 | TGTGCCAGCAGCCCCAGGGTAGTGGCAGATACGCAGTATTTT | CASSPRVVADTQYF
TRBD1 | TRBJ1-2 | NA | TRBV5-6 | TGTGCCAGCAGCTTCCCGGACAGGGCGGGATATGGCTACACCTTC | CASSFPDRAGYGYTF
TRBD1 | TRBJ2-1 | NA | TRBV4-1 | TGCGCAAGCTCAACTGAATGGCCGACAGGGGGATACAATGAGCAGTTCTTC | CASSTEWPTGGYNEQFF
NA | TRBJ2-5 | once | TRBV28 | TGTGCCAGCAGTAACAGGGTCACAGAGACCCAGTACTTC | CASSNRVTETQYF
NA | TRBJ2-7 | NA | TRBV3-1/TRBV3-2 | TGTGCCAGCAGCCAAGTGGGAGCACTCTACGAGCAGTACTTC | CASSQVGALYEQYF
NA | TRBJ2-1 | few | TRBV5-8 | TGTGCCAGCAGCTCCGAGGGAGCGGGCTACAATGAGCAGTTCTTC | CASSSEGAGYNEQFF
TRBD1 | TRBJ2-3 | NA | TRBV19 | TGTGCCAGTAGTAAACCGGGACAGGGGCCGGCAGATACGCAGTATTTT | CASSKPGQGPADTQYF
NA | TRBJ1-2 | NA | TRBV30 | TGTGCCTCGGACCGACAGCTCAACTATGGCTACACCTTC | CASDRQLNYGYTF
TRBD1 | TRBJ1-2 | once | TRBV13 | TGTGCCAGCAGCTGGAGAGGGACAGGGGTTAACTATGGCTACACCTTC | CASSWRGTGVNYGYTF
TRBD1 | TRBJ1-1 | NA | TRBV7-9 | TGTGCCAGCAGCTCGGACAGGGAAGCTTTCTTT | CASSSDREAFF
NA | TRBJ1-4 | NA | TRBV5-1 | TGCGCCAGCAGCTTGGAAAGGCGGGAAAATGAAAAACTGTTTTTT | CASSLERRENEKLFF
NA | TRBJ1-5 | NA | TRBV3-1/TRBV3-2 | TGTGCCAGCAGCCGTACCCGGGGAACACATCAGCCCCAGCATTTT | CASSRTRGTHQPQHF
NA | TRBJ1-6 | NA | TRBV11-2 | TGTGCCAGCACCTTTCGACAGGTCGATTCACCCCTCCACTTT | CASTFRQVDSPLHF
TRBD1 | TRBJ2-1 | NA | TRBV4-3 | TGCGCCAGCAGCCAAGATAAGGACAGGGGTGATGAGCAGTTCTTC | CASSQDKDRGDEQFF
TRBD2 | TRBJ2-3 | NA | TRBV2 | TGTGCCAGCAGTGATACGTCTAGCGGGGGGCGAGGCACAGATACGCAGTATTTT | CASSDTSSGGRGTDTQYF
NA | TRBJ2-5 | NA | TRBV2 | TGTGCCAGCAGAAAACTGGACAGTCCCCAAGAGACCCAGTACTTC | CASRKLDSPQETQYF
NA | TRBJ2-1 | NA | TRBV3-1/TRBV3-2 | TGTGCCACTACCCGGCGAGGCGGGGGCCACAATGAGCAGTTCTTC | CATTRRGGGHNEQFF
TRBD2 | TRBJ2-5 | NA | TRBV25-1 | TGTGCCAGCAGTGAAAGTAGGGAGGGACAAGAGACCCAGTACTTC | CASSESREGQETQYF
TRBD2 | TRBJ2-7 | few | TRBV7-9 | TGTGCCAGCAGCTCGGTGGTAGCGGGGGGTCCGAGCTCCTACGAGCAGTACTTC | CASSSVVAGGPSSYEQYF
TRBD1 | TRBJ2-7 | NA | TRBV6-6 | TGTGCCAGCAGCAGAACAGGGGGACCCTACGAGCAGTACTTC | CASSRTGGPYEQYF
TRBD1 | TRBJ1-1 | NA | TRBV19 | TGTGCCAGTAGTGTCCCGGGACAGGGAAGTAACACTGAAGCTTTCTTT | CASSVPGQGSNTEAFF
NA | TRBJ1-5 | NA | TRBV9 | TGTGCCAGCAGCGGTGTCCTAGGGCCCCAGCATTTT | CASSGVLGPQHF
NA | TRBJ2-7 | NA | TRBV11-2 | TGTGCCAGCAGCTTAGGGGACACGCCTTGGGAGTACTTC | CASSLGDTPWEYF
NA | TRBJ1-2 | NA | TRBV6-5 | TGTGCCAGCAGCCAAACGCGGGGGTTGTTAGATGGCTACACCTTC | CASSQTRGLLDGYTF
NA | TRBJ1-4 | NA | TRBV15 | TGTGCCACCAGCATCAGGGTTGTGGAGAATGAAAAACTGTTTTTT | CATSIRVVENEKLFF
NA | TRBJ1-3 | NA | TRBV5-1 | TGCGCCAGCAGCGTACAGGGCCTGGAAGACACCATATATTTT | CASSVQGLEDTIYF
TRBD2 | TRBJ2-7 | NA | TRBV27 | TGTGCCAGCAGATATAGCGGGGCTCGTTTTGGCTACGAGCAGTACTTC | CASRYSGARFGYEQYF
NA | TRBJ2-5 | NA | TRBV11-3 | TGTGCCAGCAGCTCCGGGAACCAAGGGGAGACCCAGTACTTC | CASSSGNQGETQYF
TRBD1 | TRBJ2-3 | NA | TRBV20-1 | TGCAGTGCTTCACAGGGGAATACGCAGTATTTT | CSASQGNTQYF
TRBD2 | TRBJ2-7 | NA | TRBV5-5 | TGTGCCAGCAGCTTGGCCGGGGGGTGGGCCTACGAGCAGTACTTC | CASSLAGGWAYEQYF
NA | TRBJ1-6 | NA | TRBV5-1 | TGCGCCAGTAAAGCGGGGGGTGATTCCTATGGGTATAATTCACCCCTCCACTTT | CASKAGGDSYGYNSPLHF
TRBD1 | TRBJ1-1 | NA | TRBV6-2/TRBV6-3 | TGTGCCAGCAGTTTCCGACAGACAGGGTGGATGAGTGAAGCTTTCTTT | CASSFRQTGWMSEAFF